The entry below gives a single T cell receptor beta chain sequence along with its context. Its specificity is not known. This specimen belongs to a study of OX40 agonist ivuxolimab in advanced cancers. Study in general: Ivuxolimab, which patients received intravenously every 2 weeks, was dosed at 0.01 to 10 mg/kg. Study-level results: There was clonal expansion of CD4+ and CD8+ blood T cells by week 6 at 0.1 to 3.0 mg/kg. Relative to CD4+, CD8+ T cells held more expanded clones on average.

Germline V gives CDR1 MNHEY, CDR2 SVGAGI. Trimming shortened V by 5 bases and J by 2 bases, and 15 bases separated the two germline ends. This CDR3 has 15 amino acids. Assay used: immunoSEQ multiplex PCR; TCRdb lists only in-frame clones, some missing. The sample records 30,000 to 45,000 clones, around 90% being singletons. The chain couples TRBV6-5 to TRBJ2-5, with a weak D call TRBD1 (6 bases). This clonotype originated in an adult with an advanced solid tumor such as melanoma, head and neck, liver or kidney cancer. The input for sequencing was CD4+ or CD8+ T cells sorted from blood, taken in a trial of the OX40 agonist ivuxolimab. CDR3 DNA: TGTGCCAGCAGTCCTACAGGGAGCAAACAAGAGACCCAGTACTTC. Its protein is CASSPTGSKQETQYF.